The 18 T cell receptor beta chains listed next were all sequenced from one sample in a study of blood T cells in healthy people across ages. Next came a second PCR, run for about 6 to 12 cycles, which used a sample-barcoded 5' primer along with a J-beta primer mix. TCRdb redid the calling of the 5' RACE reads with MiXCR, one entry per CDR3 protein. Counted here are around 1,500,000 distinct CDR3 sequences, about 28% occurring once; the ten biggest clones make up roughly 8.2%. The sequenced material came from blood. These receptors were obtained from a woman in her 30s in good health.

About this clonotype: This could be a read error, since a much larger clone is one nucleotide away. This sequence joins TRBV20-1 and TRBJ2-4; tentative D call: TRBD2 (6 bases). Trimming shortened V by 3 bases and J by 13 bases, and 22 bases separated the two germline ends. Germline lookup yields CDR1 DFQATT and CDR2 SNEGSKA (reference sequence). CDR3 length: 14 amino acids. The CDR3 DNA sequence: TGCAGTGCTAGCGGCGGGACGAAATACAATGAGCAGTACTTC. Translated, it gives CSASGGTKYNEQYF.

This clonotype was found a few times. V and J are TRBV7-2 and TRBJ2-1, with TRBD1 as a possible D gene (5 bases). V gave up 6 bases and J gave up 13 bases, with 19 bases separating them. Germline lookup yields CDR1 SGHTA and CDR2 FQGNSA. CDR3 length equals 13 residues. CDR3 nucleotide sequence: TGTGCCAGCAGGCGAACGGGTGTGGGGCTTCAGTTCTTC. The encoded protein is CASRRTGVGLQFF.

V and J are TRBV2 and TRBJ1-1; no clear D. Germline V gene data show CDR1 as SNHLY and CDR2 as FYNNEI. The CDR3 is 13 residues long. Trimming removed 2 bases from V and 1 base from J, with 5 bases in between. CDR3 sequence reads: CASSEHGNTEAFF. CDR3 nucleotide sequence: TGTGCCAGCAGTGAACATGGGAACACTGAAGCTTTCTTT.

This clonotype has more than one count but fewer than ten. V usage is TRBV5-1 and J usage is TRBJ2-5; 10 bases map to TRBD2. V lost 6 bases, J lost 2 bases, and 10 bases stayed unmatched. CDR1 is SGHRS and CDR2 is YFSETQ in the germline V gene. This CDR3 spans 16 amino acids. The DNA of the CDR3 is TGCGCCAGCACCCACGGACTAGCGGAGCCTCAAGAGACCCAGTACTTC. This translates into CASTHGLAEPQETQYF.

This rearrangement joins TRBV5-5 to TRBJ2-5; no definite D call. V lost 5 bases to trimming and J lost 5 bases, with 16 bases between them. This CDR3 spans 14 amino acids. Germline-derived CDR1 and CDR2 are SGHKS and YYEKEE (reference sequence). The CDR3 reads CASSRVLPTETQYF. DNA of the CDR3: TGTGCCAGCAGTAGGGTTTTGCCGACTGAGACCCAGTACTTC.

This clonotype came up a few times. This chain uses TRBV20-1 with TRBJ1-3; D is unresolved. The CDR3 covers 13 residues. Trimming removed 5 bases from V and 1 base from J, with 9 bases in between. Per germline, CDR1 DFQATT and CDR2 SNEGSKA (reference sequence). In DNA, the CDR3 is TGCAGTGCTTGGCGCTATTCTGGAAACACCATATATTTT. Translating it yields CSAWRYSGNTIYF.

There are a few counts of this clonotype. The CDR3 loop reads CAISSQGAGYNSPLHF. In nucleotides, the CDR3 is TGTGCCATCAGTTCACAGGGGGCTGGTTATAATTCACCCCTCCACTTT. V gene TRBV10-3 combines with J gene TRBJ1-6; 9 nucleotides match TRBD1. The germline CDR1 and CDR2 sequences are ENHRY and SYGVKD. The CDR3 sequence is 16 residues long. V shed 5 bases and J 4 bases; nucleotides not matched to a gene: 6.

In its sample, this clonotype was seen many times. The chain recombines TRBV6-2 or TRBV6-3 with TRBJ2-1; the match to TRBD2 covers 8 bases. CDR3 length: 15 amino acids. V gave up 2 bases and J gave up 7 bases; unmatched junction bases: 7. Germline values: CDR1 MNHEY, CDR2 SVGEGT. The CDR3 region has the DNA TGTGCCAGCAGTTACAGAGCGGGAGAGGGGAATGAGCAGTTCTTC. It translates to CASSYRAGEGNEQFF.

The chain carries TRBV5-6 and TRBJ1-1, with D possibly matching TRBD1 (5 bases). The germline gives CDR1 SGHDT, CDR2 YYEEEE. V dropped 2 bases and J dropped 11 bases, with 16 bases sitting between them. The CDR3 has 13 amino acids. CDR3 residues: CASSFWSQQGAFF. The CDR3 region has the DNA TGTGCCAGCAGCTTTTGGAGTCAGCAGGGTGCTTTCTTT.

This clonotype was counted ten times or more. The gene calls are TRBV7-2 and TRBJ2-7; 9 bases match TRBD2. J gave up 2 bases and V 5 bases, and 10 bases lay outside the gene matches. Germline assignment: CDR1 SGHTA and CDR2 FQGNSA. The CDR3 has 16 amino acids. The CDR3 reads CASSPDSTSGAYEQYF. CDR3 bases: TGTGCCAGCAGCCCAGACTCGACTAGCGGAGCCTACGAGCAGTACTTC.

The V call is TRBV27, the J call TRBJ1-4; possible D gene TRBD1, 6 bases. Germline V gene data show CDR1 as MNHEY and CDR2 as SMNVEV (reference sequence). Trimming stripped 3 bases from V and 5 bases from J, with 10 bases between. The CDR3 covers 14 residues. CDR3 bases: TGTGCCAGCAGTTTTGGGGGGGCGAATGAAAAACTGTTTTTT. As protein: CASSFGGANEKLFF.

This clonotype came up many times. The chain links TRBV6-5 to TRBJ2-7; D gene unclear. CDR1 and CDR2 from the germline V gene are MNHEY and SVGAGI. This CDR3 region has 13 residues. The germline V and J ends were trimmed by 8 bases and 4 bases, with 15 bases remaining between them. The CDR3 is CASRQPPGYEQYF. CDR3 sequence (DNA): TGTGCCAGCCGTCAACCACCGGGTTACGAGCAGTACTTC.

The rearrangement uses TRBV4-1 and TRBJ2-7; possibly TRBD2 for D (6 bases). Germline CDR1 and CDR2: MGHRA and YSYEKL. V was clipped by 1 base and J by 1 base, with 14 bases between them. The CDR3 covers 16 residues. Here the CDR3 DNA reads TGCGCCAGCAGCCAAGTGGTGGCGGGGAGATCCTACGAGCAGTACTTC. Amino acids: CASSQVVAGRSYEQYF.

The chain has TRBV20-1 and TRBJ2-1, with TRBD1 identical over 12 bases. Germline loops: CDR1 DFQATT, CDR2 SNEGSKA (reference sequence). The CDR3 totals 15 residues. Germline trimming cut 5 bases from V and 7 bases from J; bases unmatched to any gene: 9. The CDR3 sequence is CSAGPGQGARNEQFF. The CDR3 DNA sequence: TGCAGTGCTGGTCCGGGACAGGGGGCGAGGAATGAGCAGTTCTTC.

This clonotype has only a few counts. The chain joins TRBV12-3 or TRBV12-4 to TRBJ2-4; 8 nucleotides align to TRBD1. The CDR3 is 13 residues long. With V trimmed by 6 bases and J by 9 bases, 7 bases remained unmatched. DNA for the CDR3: TGTGCCAGCAGACGGACAGGGCTGGGCATTCAGTACTTC. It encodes CASRRTGLGIQYF.

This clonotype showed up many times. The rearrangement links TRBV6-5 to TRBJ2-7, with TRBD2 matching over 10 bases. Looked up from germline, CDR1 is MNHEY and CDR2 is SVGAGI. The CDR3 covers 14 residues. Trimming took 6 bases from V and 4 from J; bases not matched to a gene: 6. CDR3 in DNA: TGTGCCAGCAGATTAGCGGGGGGCCGTTACGAGCAGTACTTC. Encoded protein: CASRLAGGRYEQYF.

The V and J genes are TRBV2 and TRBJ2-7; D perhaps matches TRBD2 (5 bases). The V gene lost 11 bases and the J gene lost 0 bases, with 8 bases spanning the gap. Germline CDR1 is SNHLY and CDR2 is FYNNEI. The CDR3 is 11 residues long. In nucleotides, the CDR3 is TGTGCCGGAGGTGTCTCCTACGAGCAGTACTTC. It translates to CAGGVSYEQYF.

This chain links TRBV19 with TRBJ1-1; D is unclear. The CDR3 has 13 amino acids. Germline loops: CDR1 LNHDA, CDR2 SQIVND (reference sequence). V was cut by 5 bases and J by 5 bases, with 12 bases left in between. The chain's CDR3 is CASSALGGTEAFF. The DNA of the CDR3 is TGTGCCAGTAGTGCCTTGGGAGGGACTGAAGCTTTCTTT. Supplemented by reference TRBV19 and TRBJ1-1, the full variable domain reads DGGITQSPKYLFRKEGQNVTLSCEQNLNHDAMYWYRQDPGQGLRLIYYSQIVNDFQKGDIAEGYSVSREKKESFPLTVTSAQKNPTAFYLCASSALGGTEAFFGQGTRLTVV.